This record concerns one T cell receptor (beta chain) sequence. The antigen it binds to is not known. Per-base quality was not reported, and no clone a single base away is much larger than it. The immunoSEQ Assay, a bias-controlled multiplex PCR, was used to amplify TCRbeta CDR3 regions from genomic DNA. Concerning the study's data processing: Nucleated cell counts per sample were estimated from amplification of reference gene primers within the assay. Sequence reads were collapsed and filtered to measure the absolute abundance of every unique TCRbeta CDR3 rearrangement. For each sample, productive Simpson clonality was calculated by taking the square root of Simpson's diversity index across productive rearrangements. Drawn from immuneACCESS, this table holds only the in-frame rearrangements with V and J called that TCRdb kept. Clones are partly lost; checked studies trace under half to an unresolved V gene and leave the rest unexplained. That table supplies the V and J calls and clone size; D and trimming were determined from the DNA. For this sample there are approximately 250,000 clones; about 83% appear just once. Jointly, the top ten make up roughly 5.5% of the sample.

The collaborating institutions used their own protocols to collect whole blood in K2EDTA tubes. For TCRbeta analysis, collaborators shipped samples in one of three forms: frozen whole blood, isolated PBMCs, or DNA extracted from either of those sample types. The CDR3, from cysteine to phenylalanine, totals 13 residues. Only the CDR3 portion is preserved as DNA: 39 bases, with reading frame beginning at the first base. Trimming removed 0 bases from V and 5 bases from J, leaving 9 bases between the germline ends. Looking up the germline V gene yields CDR1 SGHDT and CDR2 YYEEEE. This sample stems from a study of blood T cell repertoires in COVID-19 (TCRdb year 2020). With regard to the full study: Collaborator samples came from the United States, Italy and Spain and covered acute and convalescent phases of COVID-19. The samples were drawn from the first 160 participants of the ongoing ImmuneRACE study and from 950 to 1,500 subjects provided by 6 global collaborators. Where HLA class I and class II types were available, the types were taken from metadata supplied by the sample provider, not from assay-based typing. Nearly every sample came with metadata listing a de-identified subject ID, COVID-19 status, age in years and sex. A freely available public database, intended as a resource for researchers studying the immune response to SARS-CoV-2, is where the repertoires were released. The material from the prospective study consisted of cDNA or gDNA derived from T cells, B-cell-depleted T cells, or PBMCs. The dataset comprised deeply sampled blood TCRbeta repertoires from subjects exposed to, actively infected with, or recovered from COVID-19. General study outcomes and caveats: How much clinical and demographic metadata was included differed by source and by participant, and the metadata was provided uncurated.

The receptor's source is a human donor in a cohort sampled during active COVID-19. Sequenced input: peripheral blood. The rearranged chain carries TRBV5-6 and TRBJ2-7, with no confidently assigned D gene. The base sequence is TGTGCCAGCAGCTTGGAGCCTAGAAACGAGCAGTACTTC. Translated, this gives CASSLEPRNEQYF.